This entry features one T cell receptor (beta chain) sequence. No antigen is known for it. The sample carries other DNA sequences with the same CDR3. Clones were sequenced by immunoSEQ multiplex PCR, and TCRdb holds only the in-frame ones, with some missing. Of about 140,000 clones in the sample, just under 95% were seen once. This sample is drawn from a study of T cell responses to AZD1222 COVID-19 vaccine. CDR1 is MNHEY and CDR2 is SVGAGI in the germline V gene. V lost 8 bases and J lost 4, with 17 bases in between. The CDR3 totals 14 residues. Study-wide results and caveats: Repertoire collection took place solely once the T cell response had peaked.

The V and J genes are TRBV6-5 and TRBJ1-1, with D possibly matching TRBD1 (6 bases). The clonotype was recovered from an adult in good health. Sample: peripheral blood, taken on day 0 of AZD1222 vaccination. CDR3: CASSSRGGGTEAFF. The CDR3 coding sequence is TGTGCCAGCTCTTCACGGGGAGGGGGCACTGAAGCTTTCTTT.